This T cell receptor (beta chain) was sequenced for a study of tumor-infiltrating lymphocytes in primary liver carcinoma. Study information: Spanning 4.2 to 10 cm, the tumors were T1-T3 N0M0.

This clonotype was detected a few times. The junction departs from the called germline gene at one end, perhaps through a read error. Per the germline V gene, CDR1 is SGHAT and CDR2 is FQNNGV. The CDR3 sequence is 14 residues long. The input was approximately 0.45 ug total RNA; TCR beta cDNA was made from it with a constant-region primer. Slightly modified ARM-PCR with three nested multiplex PCR rounds yielded TCR beta libraries. Forward primers for TRBV1-TRBV30 and a C-beta reverse primer served the first two PCR rounds, at about 10 cycles each. TCRdb re-called the multiplex PCR reads through MiXCR, storing one row per CDR3 protein. The sample contains more than 75,000 distinct CDR3 sequences, 55% to 85% of which appear only once. Co-extracting RNA and DNA was done with about 20-33 mg of unsorted bulk tissue as input.

The receptor was derived from a middle-aged man with primary liver carcinoma and hepatitis B virus infection. The V gene is TRBV11-2, the J gene TRBJ2-5; weak D call: TRBD1 (5 bases). The sample consisted of liver tumor tissue from sampling region 1. Subset in this sample: tumor region T1, superior pole. The DNA of the CDR3 is TGTGCCAACAGCTTACAGGCAGCCCAAGGGACCCAGTACTTC. Encoded protein: CANSLQAAQGTQYF.